This TCR beta chain was profiled in a study of blood T cells in healthy people across ages. Healthy individuals of Caucasian origin from Russia, aged about 6 to 95, served as donors. Germline lookup yields CDR1 SGHAT and CDR2 FQNNGV. The CDR3 runs 15 residues. V was cut by 1 base and J by 2 bases, with 8 bases left in between. A second PCR, run for roughly 7 to 12 cycles, used a sample-barcoded 5' primer plus a J-beta primer mix. TCRdb used MiXCR to reprocess the 5' RACE reads, holding one entry per CDR3 protein. The sample holds over a million distinct CDR3 sequences, 55% to 75% seen once. V and J are TRBV11-2 and TRBJ2-2, with D unresolved. This clonotype originated in a man aged 18 to 29 in good health. The specimen was blood. The CDR3, as DNA: TGTGCCAGCAGCTTAGTTTCGCCAAACACCGGGGAGCTGTTTTTT. Translating it yields CASSLVSPNTGELFF.